These 17 T cell receptor beta chains came from one sample sequenced in a study of cytomegalovirus exposure and HLA in healthy donors. Researchers ran the PCR with 60 Vbeta and 13 Jbeta primers. The method was immunoSEQ multiplex PCR; TCRdb's version includes in-frame clones alone and lacks a portion of them. The top ten clones hold 7.7% of a sample with around 99,000 clones, less than 80% of them seen once. The material sequenced was PBMCs. The receptors derive from a woman aged 50 to 60 in good health and CMV-seropositive.

This chain joins TRBV7-6 and TRBJ2-1; TRBD1 is a possible D gene (5 bases). The CDR3 length is 14 residues. Germline V gene lookup returns CDR1 SGHVS and CDR2 FNYEAQ. The V gene lost 0 bases and the J gene lost 12 bases, with 15 bases spanning the gap. The CDR3 bases are TGTGCCAGCAGCTTAGCGGGGCGTACAATGAGGCAGTTCTTC. Its protein product is CASSLAGRTMRQFF.

The CDR3 spells CASKGQTGKTFF. The CDR3 DNA reads TGTGCCAGCAAAGGCCAGACAGGGAAGACTTTCTTT. The chain recombines TRBV27 with TRBJ1-1; TRBD1 aligns across 7 bases. V shed 7 bases and J 12 bases; nucleotides not matched to a gene: 11. Per the germline V gene, CDR1 is MNHEY and CDR2 is SMNVEV (reference sequence). CDR3 size: 12 residues.

The rearrangement uses TRBV19 and TRBJ2-1; 7 bases align to TRBD1. Per the germline V gene, CDR1 is LNHDA and CDR2 is SQIVND (reference sequence). The CDR3 sequence is 14 residues long. The junction had 6 bases not matched to a gene; V was cut back by 7 bases and J by 3 bases. CDR3 sequence reads: CASTRDSVYNEQFF. The CDR3 DNA reads TGTGCCAGTACCCGGGACAGCGTCTACAATGAGCAGTTCTTC. Drawing the rest from reference TRBV19 and TRBJ2-1, the complete variable domain is DGGITQSPKYLFRKEGQNVTLSCEQNLNHDAMYWYRQDPGQGLRLIYYSQIVNDFQKGDIAEGYSVSREKKESFPLTVTSAQKNPTAFYLCASTRDSVYNEQFFGPGTRLTVL.

The J gene is TRBJ2-7, the V gene TRBV5-6; 8 nucleotides line up with TRBD1. The CDR3 totals 16 residues. Germline loops: CDR1 SGHDT, CDR2 YYEEEE. J gave up 5 bases and V 0 bases, and 10 bases lay outside the gene matches. The CDR3 DNA follows: TGTGCCAGCAGCTTGGGGACAGGGTACGAAGGAGACGAGCAGTACTTC. It yields the protein CASSLGTGYEGDEQYF.

This clone was observed a handful of times. The chain is built from TRBV7-9 and TRBJ2-5; the D gene is possibly TRBD1 (6 bases). This CDR3 is built from 15 residues. CDR1 SEHNR and CDR2 FQNEAQ come from the germline V gene (reference sequence). V lost 4 bases, J lost 4 bases, and 16 bases lay in between. CDR3 amino acids: CASSYRQVQAETQYF. CDR3 coding DNA: TGTGCCAGCAGCTACCGACAGGTTCAGGCAGAGACCCAGTACTTC. Variable domain in full (rest from reference TRBV7-9 and TRBJ2-5): DTGVSQNPRHKITKRGQNVTFRCDPISEHNRLYWYRQTLGQGPEFLTYFQNEAQLEKSRLLSDRFSAERPKGSFSTLEIQRTEQGDSAMYLCASSYRQVQAETQYFGPGTRLLVL.

The rearrangement uses TRBV18 and TRBJ1-2; 7 nucleotides agree with TRBD1. The germline gives CDR1 KGHSH, CDR2 LQKENI. CDR3 length: 16 residues. Trimming took 0 bases from V and 0 from J; bases not matched to a gene: 4. In nucleotides, the CDR3 is TGTGCCAGCTCACCACCCGGGACAGTTTCTAACTATGGCTACACCTTC. Its translation: CASSPPGTVSNYGYTF.

This clone was detected only once. This rearrangement joins TRBV5-1 to TRBJ2-1, with 13 bases that match TRBD2. Looked up from germline, CDR1 is SGHRS and CDR2 is YFSETQ. V lost 0 bases, J lost 9 bases, and 6 bases stayed unmatched. This CDR3 is built from 16 residues. In DNA, the CDR3 is TGCGCCAGCAGCTTGGGAGGACTAGCGGGGGTGGGTGAGCAGTTCTTC. Amino acid sequence: CASSLGGLAGVGEQFF.

This chain links TRBV2 with TRBJ1-4; D is ambiguous. The germline V gene encodes CDR1 SNHLY and CDR2 FYNNEI. The CDR3 runs 12 residues. The V gene lost 3 bases and the J gene lost 7 bases, with 6 bases spanning the gap. DNA for the CDR3: TGTGCCAGCAGTGACCGGGGTGAAAAACTGTTTTTT. Its translation: CASSDRGEKLFF.

The rearrangement joins TRBV7-2 to TRBJ2-5; TRBD2 might be the D (6 bases). This CDR3 is 13 amino acids long. V gave up 4 bases and J gave up 2 bases, with 8 bases separating them. In germline, CDR1 is SGHTA, CDR2 FQGNSA. The CDR3 reads CASSYSGQETQYF. In nucleotides, the CDR3 is TGTGCCAGCAGCTATAGCGGACAAGAGACCCAGTACTTC.

In DNA form, the CDR3 reads TGTGCCAGCAGCTTAGGGGCAGCCTACGAGCAGTACTTC. This codes for CASSLGAAYEQYF. The V call is TRBV11-3, the J call TRBJ2-7; no definite D call. The germline CDR1 and CDR2 sequences are SGHNT and YENEEA. The CDR3 length is 13 residues. The V end was cut by 1 base, the J end by 2 bases, with 6 bases between.

This chain uses TRBV7-2 with TRBJ2-3; D uncertain. The CDR3 is 17 residues long. Germline CDR1 reads SGHTA; CDR2 reads FQGNSA. The ends were cut back, 3 bases at V and 0 bases at J, with 16 bases in the middle. CDR3 in DNA: TGTGCCAGCAGCTTCCCATCCCACTCCACTAGCACAGATACGCAGTATTTT. Translation gives CASSFPSHSTSTDTQYF.

The V gene is TRBV5-1, the J gene TRBJ2-6; 11 bases are a match to TRBD1. Trimming took 4 bases from V and 1 from J; bases not matched to a gene: 7. Germline V CDR1 and CDR2: SGHRS, YFSETQ. This CDR3 contains 18 residues. The CDR3 reads CASSRRTGGASGANVLTF. Written as DNA, the CDR3 is TGCGCCAGCAGCCGCCGGACAGGGGGCGCATCTGGGGCCAACGTCCTGACTTTC.

The chain has TRBV7-2 and TRBJ1-4, with 7 nucleotides matching TRBD1. The CDR3 has 16 amino acids. Germline V lookup: CDR1 SGHTA, CDR2 FQGNSA. The V segment lost 1 base and the J segment 8 bases; nucleotides outside the gene matches: 10. CDR3 residues: CASSLGPQGVGEKLFF. The CDR3 nucleotides read TGTGCCAGCAGCTTAGGACCGCAGGGGGTAGGAGAAAAACTGTTTTTT.

V usage is TRBV19 and J usage is TRBJ2-1; a weak D match, TRBD2 (6 bases). In germline, CDR1 is LNHDA, CDR2 SQIVND (reference sequence). V lost 4 bases and J 4 bases, leaving 8 bases between the germline ends. CDR3 size: 13 residues. Here the CDR3 DNA reads TGTGCCAGTAGTACGGGACTTTACAATGAGCAGTTCTTC. Protein sequence: CASSTGLYNEQFF.

The rearrangement joins TRBV7-3 to TRBJ2-5, with D maybe TRBD2 (6 bases). The CDR3 totals 14 residues. Germline values: CDR1 SGHTA, CDR2 FQGTGA. V dropped 2 bases and J dropped 1 base, with 8 bases sitting between them. The CDR3 DNA reads as TGTGCCAGCAGCTTAGGGGGGAGCCAAGAGACCCAGTACTTC. This sequence encodes CASSLGGSQETQYF.

This clone came up once. The chain links TRBV2 to TRBJ2-2; 8 bases match TRBD2. With 8 bases clipped from V and 7 bases from J, the junction kept 9 bases outside the gene matches. The CDR3 has 14 amino acids. CDR1 is SNHLY and CDR2 is FYNNEI in the germline V gene. The CDR3 coding sequence is TGTGCCAGCGGCCCGATAGCGGGGTACGGGGAGCTGTTTTTT. It codes for CASGPIAGYGELFF.

CDR3 in DNA: TGTGCCAGCAGCCCCGGACAGGGTCAGAATTCACCCCTCCACTTT. Translated: CASSPGQGQNSPLHF. The chain combines TRBV7-9 with TRBJ1-6; TRBD1 agrees at 8 bases. The CDR3 is 15 amino acids. From germline, CDR1 is SEHNR and CDR2 FQNEAQ (reference sequence). V gave up 5 bases and J gave up 7 bases; unmatched junction bases: 7.